This T cell receptor (beta chain) is from a study of shared clonotypes between healthy human individuals. The naive CD8 fraction comprised CD45RO-negative cells positively selected for CCR7 and excluded terminally differentiated effector memory CD45RA+ cells. Replicate sorted-subset PCRs were loaded with around 0.2 ug DNA, tens of thousands of T cell genomes. Clones were read by immunoSEQ multiplex PCR, and TCRdb kept only the in-frame ones, dropping some. The repertoire holds hundreds of thousands of clones, roughly 95% seen once, with less than 0.12% in the top ten. This CDR3 spans 14 amino acids. Germline V gene sequence: CDR1 MNHEY, CDR2 SMNVEV (reference sequence). V lost 6 bases, J lost 7 bases, and 5 bases stayed unmatched.

Specimen: naive CD8+ T cells sorted from blood. The chain joins TRBV27 to TRBJ2-1, with 11 bases matching TRBD1. This receptor was identified in a woman in her twenties or thirties in good health. CDR3 loop: CASRWTGGRNEQFF. CDR3 nucleotides: TGTGCCAGCAGGTGGACAGGGGGCCGGAATGAGCAGTTCTTC.